The clone carrying this T cell receptor beta chain was recorded once. Repertoires were generated with immunoSEQ multiplex PCR, while TCRdb's copy carries only in-frame clones and drops some. Of approximately 25,000 clones in the sample, 85% to 90% were seen once. These data originate in a study of T cell changes during pregnancy in multiple sclerosis. The CDR3 totals 15 residues. Per germline, CDR1 MNHEY and CDR2 SMNVEV (reference sequence). Trimming took 0 bases from V and 3 from J, leaving 12 bases between them. The sequence derives from a female donor with multiple sclerosis, enrolled in a pregnancy study. The input for sequencing was CD8+ T cells from peripheral blood mononuclear cells, taken in the second trimester of pregnancy. The chain is built from TRBV27 and TRBJ2-7; tentatively, D is TRBD1 (5 bases). Here the CDR3 DNA reads TGTGCCAGCAGTTTATCGGTGGGGCGAGTCTACGAGCAGTACTTC. As protein: CASSLSVGRVYEQYF.